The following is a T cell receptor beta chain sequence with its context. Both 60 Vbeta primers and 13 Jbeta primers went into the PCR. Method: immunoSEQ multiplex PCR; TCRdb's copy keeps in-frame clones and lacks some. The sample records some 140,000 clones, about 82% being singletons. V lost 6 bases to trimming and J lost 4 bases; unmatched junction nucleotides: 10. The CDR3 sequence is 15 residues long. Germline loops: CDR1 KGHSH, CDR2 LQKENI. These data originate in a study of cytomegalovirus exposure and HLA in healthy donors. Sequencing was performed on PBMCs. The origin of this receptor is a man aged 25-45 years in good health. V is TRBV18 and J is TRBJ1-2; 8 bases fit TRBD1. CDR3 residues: CASSRADRGTYGYTF. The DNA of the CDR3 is TGTGCCAGCTCCCGCGCCGACAGGGGAACCTATGGCTACACCTTC.